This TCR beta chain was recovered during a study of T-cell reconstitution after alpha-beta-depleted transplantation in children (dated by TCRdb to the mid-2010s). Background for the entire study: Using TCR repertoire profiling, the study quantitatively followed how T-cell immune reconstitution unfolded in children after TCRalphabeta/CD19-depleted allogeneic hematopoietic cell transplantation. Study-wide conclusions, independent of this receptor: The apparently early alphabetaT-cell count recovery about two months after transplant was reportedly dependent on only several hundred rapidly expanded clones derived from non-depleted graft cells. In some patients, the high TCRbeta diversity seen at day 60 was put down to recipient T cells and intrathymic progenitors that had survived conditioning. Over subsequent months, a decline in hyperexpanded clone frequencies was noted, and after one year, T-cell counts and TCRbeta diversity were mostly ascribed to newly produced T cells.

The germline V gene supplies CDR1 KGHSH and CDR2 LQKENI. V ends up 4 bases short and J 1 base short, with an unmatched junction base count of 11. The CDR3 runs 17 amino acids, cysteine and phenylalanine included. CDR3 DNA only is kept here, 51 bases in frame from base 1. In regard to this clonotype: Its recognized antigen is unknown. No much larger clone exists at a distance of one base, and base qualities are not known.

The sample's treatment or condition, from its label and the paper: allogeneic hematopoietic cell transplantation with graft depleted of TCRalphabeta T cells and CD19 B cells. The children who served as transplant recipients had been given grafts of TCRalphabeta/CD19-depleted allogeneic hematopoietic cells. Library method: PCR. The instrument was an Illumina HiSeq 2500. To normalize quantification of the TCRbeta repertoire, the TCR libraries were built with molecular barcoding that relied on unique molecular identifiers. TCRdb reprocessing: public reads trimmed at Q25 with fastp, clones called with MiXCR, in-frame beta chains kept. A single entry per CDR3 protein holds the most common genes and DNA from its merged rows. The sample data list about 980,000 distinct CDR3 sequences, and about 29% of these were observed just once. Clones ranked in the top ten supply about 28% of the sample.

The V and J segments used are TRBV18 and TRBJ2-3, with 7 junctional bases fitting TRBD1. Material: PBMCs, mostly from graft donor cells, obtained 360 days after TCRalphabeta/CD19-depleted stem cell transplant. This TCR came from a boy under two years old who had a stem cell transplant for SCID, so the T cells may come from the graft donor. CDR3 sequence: CASSHGRRDRRTDTQYF. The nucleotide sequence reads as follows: TGTGCCAGCTCACATGGCAGACGGGACAGACGCACAGATACGCAGTATTTT.